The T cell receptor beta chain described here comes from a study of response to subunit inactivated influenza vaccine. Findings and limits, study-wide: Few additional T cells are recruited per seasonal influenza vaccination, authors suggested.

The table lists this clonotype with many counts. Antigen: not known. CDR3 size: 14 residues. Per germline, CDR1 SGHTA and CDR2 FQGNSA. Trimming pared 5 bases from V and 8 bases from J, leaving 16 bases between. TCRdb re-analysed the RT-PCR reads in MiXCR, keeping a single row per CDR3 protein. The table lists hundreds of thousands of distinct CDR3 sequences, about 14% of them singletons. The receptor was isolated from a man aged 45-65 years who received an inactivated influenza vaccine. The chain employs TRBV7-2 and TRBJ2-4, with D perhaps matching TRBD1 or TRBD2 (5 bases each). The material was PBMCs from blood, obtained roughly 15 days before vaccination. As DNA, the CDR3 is TGTGCCAGCAGCCCTGGGACCCTCTTGGACATTCAGTACTTC. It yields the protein CASSPGTLLDIQYF.